This T cell receptor beta chain was captured by sequencing in a study of graft-versus-host responses after intestinal transplantation. Whole-study findings and limits: Elevated graft-versus-host to host-versus-graft clonal ratios in allografts were recorded for patients with graft-donor T cell macrochimerism.

TCRdb's copy holds only in-frame clones and misses some; the assay was immunoSEQ multiplex PCR. Among roughly 120,000 clones listed, roughly 96% were seen once. This CDR3 is 14 amino acids long. Germline CDR1 MGHRA, CDR2 YSYEKL. As concerns this clone: Its antigen remains unknown.

This specimen consisted of unstimulated CD8+ T cells sorted from spleen or lymph node cells, obtained before intestinal transplant. The TCR sequence derives from a human donor who received an intestinal transplant. The chain uses TRBV4-1 and TRBJ2-5; maybe TRBD1 (6 bases). The end of the DNA is better explained by TRBJ2-7, so the J call may be wrong. CDR3 sequence (DNA): TGCGCCAGCAGCCAAGAATGGGGGCGCTACGAGCAGTACTTC. Protein product: CASSQEWGRYEQYF.